This note documents a single TCR beta chain sequence. Its antigen is unknown. Compared with germline, one end of the junction differs, possibly owing to a read error. The data were taken from a study of CD8+ T cells in alopecia areata. Study results and limitations: Scalp sample sequencing also detects resident alphabeta T cells of normal skin.

Sorting from PBMCs produced CD4+ and CD8+ T cells. The CDR3 contains 13 residues. Germline loops: CDR1 MNHEY, CDR2 SMNVEV (reference sequence). The authors extracted RNA and reverse transcribed it into cDNA as the sequencing template. The method was immunoSEQ multiplex PCR; TCRdb's version includes in-frame clones alone and lacks a portion of them. The data hold 150,000 to 200,000 clones, with around 54% observed a single time. The TCR was taken from a human donor in good health. The genes are TRBV27 and TRBJ2-3; the match to TRBD2 covers 10 bases. The sequencing sample was made of CD4+ T cells sorted from blood. This chain's CDR3 is CASSPLAGVYPSF. The CDR3 DNA reads as TGTGCCAGCTCCCCCCTAGCGGGAGTTTATCCCTCTTTT.